What follows are 18 T cell receptor beta chains derived from one specimen sequenced in a study of blood T cell repertoires in COVID-19. Assay: immunoSEQ multiplex PCR; the TCRdb copy retains only in-frame clones and omits some. The data hold about 99,000 clones, with 84% observed a single time. Sample: peripheral blood. Every receptor here comes from a man aged 65 to 85 with active or convalescent COVID-19.

The V gene is TRBV13, the J gene TRBJ1-2; D gene unclear. Looked up from germline, CDR1 is PRHDT and CDR2 is FYEKMQ (reference sequence). The CDR3 is 19 residues long. Trimming took off 5 bases at V and 0 bases at J, with 25 bases between the two ends. In DNA, the CDR3 is TGTGCCAGCAGCCCCGTGCCCGGGAATCTTGACATGTCTAACTATGGCTACACCTTC. Encoded protein: CASSPVPGNLDMSNYGYTF.

This chain uses TRBV6-2 or TRBV6-3 with TRBJ1-2; D is perhaps TRBD1 (6 bases). This CDR3 comprises 14 residues. Looked up from germline, CDR1 is MNHEY and CDR2 is SVGEGT. Trimming took off 2 bases at V and 8 bases at J, with 15 bases between the two ends. The CDR3 loop reads CASSYLQGRGGYTF. Here the CDR3 DNA reads TGTGCCAGCAGTTACCTACAGGGTAGGGGCGGCTACACCTTC.

The rearrangement uses TRBV12-2 and TRBJ1-6; whether TRBD1, the table's D call, matches the DNA was not checked. TRBV12-2 is assigned pseudogene status. This CDR3 contains 19 residues. The CDR3 bases are TGTGCAAGTCGCTCAGACTACCGGGACAGGGAGGATGAGATTTCACCCCTCCACTTT. Amino acid sequence: CASRSDYRDREDEISPLHF.

V usage is TRBV2 and J usage is TRBJ1-5, with D perhaps matching TRBD1 (5 bases). V lost 8 bases and J lost 0, with 17 bases in between. The CDR3 runs to 16 residues. CDR1 is SNHLY, CDR2 FYNNEI, per germline. The CDR3 DNA sequence: TGTGCCAGCGGGGGGAGGGGCGATTATAGCAATCAGCCCCAGCATTTT. This gives the protein CASGGRGDYSNQPQHF.

This clone has a single count. The chain joins TRBV28 to TRBJ1-2, with D maybe TRBD1 (6 bases). V lost 6 bases, J lost 8 bases, and 19 bases lay in between. Looked up from germline, CDR1 is MDHEN and CDR2 is SYDVKM. The CDR3 loop spans 14 amino acids. CDR3 sequence (DNA): TGTGCCAGCAGAGGCACCGGGACACAGAAAGGCTACACCTTC. Protein product: CASRGTGTQKGYTF.

The gene calls are TRBV30 and TRBJ2-5; D is undetermined. V was trimmed by 0 bases and J by 4 bases, leaving 9 bases between them. Germline CDR1 GTSNPN, CDR2 SVGIG (reference sequence). This CDR3 is built from 13 residues. CDR3 coding DNA: TGTGCCTGGAGTGTCTCTGGGCCAGAGACCCAGTACTTC. Translating gives CAWSVSGPETQYF.

This rearrangement joins TRBV3-1 (or the pseudogene TRBV3-2) to TRBJ2-1; 8 positions match TRBD2. J lost 4 bases, V lost 0 bases, and 11 bases had no gene match. The CDR3 is made up of 18 amino acids. Per germline, CDR1 LGHDT and CDR2 YNNKEL (reference sequence). The CDR3 spells CASSQDPGGAPVYNEQFF. The CDR3 bases are TGTGCCAGCAGCCAAGACCCCGGGGGGGCCCCCGTTTACAATGAGCAGTTCTTC.

The chain carries TRBV7-3 and TRBJ2-1; TRBD1 aligns across 9 bases. The CDR3 has 19 amino acids. Germline V gene sequence: CDR1 SGHTA, CDR2 FQGTGA. After removal of 0 bases from V and 0 bases from J, the junction contained 9 bases not matched to a gene. Here the CDR3 reads CASSLTGTGTYGSYNEQFF. The CDR3 DNA follows: TGTGCCAGCAGCTTAACCGGGACAGGGACGTACGGCTCCTACAATGAGCAGTTCTTC.

This clone was recorded a few times. The chain joins TRBV5-1 to TRBJ2-7; D is possibly TRBD2 (6 bases). V lost 4 bases and J 0 bases, leaving 11 bases between the germline ends. Per the germline V gene, CDR1 is SGHRS and CDR2 is YFSETQ. CDR3 length equals 14 residues. In DNA, the CDR3 is TGCGCCAGCAGCCTGACTAGAAGCTCCTACGAGCAGTACTTC. Translated, it gives CASSLTRSSYEQYF.

The rearrangement links TRBV6-5 to TRBJ1-1; tentative D call: TRBD1 (6 bases). Trimming stripped 2 bases from V and 1 base from J, with 11 bases between. Germline values: CDR1 MNHEY, CDR2 SVGAGI. The CDR3 is made up of 15 amino acids. CDR3 DNA: TGTGCCAGCAGTTACGGGGGGGCTCAGAACACTGAAGCTTTCTTT. Translating it yields CASSYGGAQNTEAFF.

This clone was seen only a few times. The chain recombines TRBV27 with TRBJ1-2; D not resolved. Germline CDR1 is MNHEY and CDR2 is SMNVEV (reference sequence). The V end was cut by 4 bases, the J end by 2 bases, with 20 bases between. This CDR3 region has 17 residues. CDR3 DNA: TGTGCCAGCAGTTCTCTACAGATAATGGGGAGGAACTATGGCTACACCTTC. Protein: CASSSLQIMGRNYGYTF.

The chain joins TRBV9 to TRBJ2-3; 9 positions match TRBD2. CDR3 length: 12 amino acids. The germline CDR1 and CDR2 sequences are SGDLS and YYNGEE. J gave up 9 bases and V 7 bases, and 6 bases lay outside the gene matches. The CDR3 region is CASGLAGETQYF. CDR3 nucleotides: TGTGCCAGCGGATTAGCGGGGGAAACGCAGTATTTT.

V usage is TRBV7-8 and J usage is TRBJ1-1, with a possible D match to TRBD1 (5 bases). This CDR3 is 13 amino acids long. Germline V gene data show CDR1 as SGHVS and CDR2 as FQNEAQ. V was shortened by 1 base and J by 7 bases, with 10 bases between the two germline ends. CDR3 bases: TGTGCCAGCAGCTTAGAGGGGCGGCGTGAAGCTTTCTTT. Translation: CASSLEGRREAFF.

V is TRBV6-5 and J is TRBJ1-5; D not certain. CDR3 size: 14 residues. Trimming left V 6 bases short and J 6 bases short, with 15 bases between. Germline values: CDR1 MNHEY, CDR2 SVGAGI. In DNA form, the CDR3 reads TGTGCCAGCAGCCCCTCGGGTGAGGCTCAGCCCCAGCATTTT. Protein: CASSPSGEAQPQHF.

In its sample, this clone was seen once. The J gene is TRBJ1-2, the V gene TRBV19; D is perhaps TRBD1 (6 bases). CDR1 LNHDA and CDR2 SQIVND come from the germline V gene (reference sequence). This CDR3 is 15 amino acids long. V was shortened by 7 bases and J by 5 bases, with 20 bases between the two germline ends. The CDR3: CASNHREGDLYGYTF. The CDR3 bases are TGTGCCAGTAACCATCGGGAGGGGGATCTTTATGGCTACACCTTC.

Here the CDR3 DNA reads TGTGCAAGTCGCTTAGTGGCAGGGGGTGGTAATTCACCCCTCCACTTT. This encodes CASRLVAGGGNSPLHF. The rearrangement uses TRBV12-2 and TRBJ1-6; the table's D call of TRBD1 was not tested on the DNA. TRBV12-2 is flagged as a pseudogene. The CDR3 totals 16 residues.

A single count supports this clone. The J gene is TRBJ1-1, the V gene TRBV18, with 8 nucleotides matching TRBD1. Germline CDR1 and CDR2: KGHSH and LQKENI. V dropped 4 bases and J dropped 0; count of bases not matched to a gene: 4. CDR3 length equals 15 residues. The CDR3 is CASSLGTGMNTEAFF. For the CDR3, the DNA is TGTGCCAGCTCACTAGGGACAGGAATGAACACTGAAGCTTTCTTT.

CDR3: CASSLGGLAGQDEQFF. In DNA, the CDR3 is TGCGCCAGCAGCTTGGGGGGACTAGCGGGGCAGGATGAGCAGTTCTTC. V and J are TRBV5-1 and TRBJ2-1; 13 bases line up with TRBD2. The germline gives CDR1 SGHRS, CDR2 YFSETQ. Trimming cost V 0 bases and J 8 bases; bases outside gene matches: 5. The CDR3 is 16 amino acids.